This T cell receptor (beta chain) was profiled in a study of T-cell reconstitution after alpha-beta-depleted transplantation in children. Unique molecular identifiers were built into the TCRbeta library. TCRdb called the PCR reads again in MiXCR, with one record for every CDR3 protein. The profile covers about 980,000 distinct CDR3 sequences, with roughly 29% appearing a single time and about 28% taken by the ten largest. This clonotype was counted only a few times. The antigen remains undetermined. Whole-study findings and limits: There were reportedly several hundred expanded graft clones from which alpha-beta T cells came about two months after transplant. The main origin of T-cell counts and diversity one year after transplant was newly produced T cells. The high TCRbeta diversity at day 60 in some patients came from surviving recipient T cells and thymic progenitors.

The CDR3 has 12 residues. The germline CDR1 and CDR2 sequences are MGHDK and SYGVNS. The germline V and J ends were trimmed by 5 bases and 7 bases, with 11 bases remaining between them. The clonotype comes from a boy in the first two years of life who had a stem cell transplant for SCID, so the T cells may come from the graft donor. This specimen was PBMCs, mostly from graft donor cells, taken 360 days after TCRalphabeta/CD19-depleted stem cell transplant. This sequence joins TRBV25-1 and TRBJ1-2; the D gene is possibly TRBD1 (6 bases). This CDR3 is CASSTGMGGYTF. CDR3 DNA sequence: TGTGCCAGCAGTACAGGGATGGGTGGCTACACCTTC.